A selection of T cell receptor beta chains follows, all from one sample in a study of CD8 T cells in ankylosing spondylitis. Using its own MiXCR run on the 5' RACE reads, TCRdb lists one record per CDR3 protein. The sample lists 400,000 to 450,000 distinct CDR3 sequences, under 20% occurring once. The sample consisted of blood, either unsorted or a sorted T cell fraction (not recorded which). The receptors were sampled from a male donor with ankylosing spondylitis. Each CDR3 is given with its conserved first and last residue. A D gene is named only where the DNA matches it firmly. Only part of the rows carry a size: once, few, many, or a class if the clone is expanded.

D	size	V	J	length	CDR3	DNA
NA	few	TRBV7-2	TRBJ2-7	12	CASSLGVSEQYF	TGTGCCAGCAGCTTAGGGGTCAGCGAGCAGTACTTC
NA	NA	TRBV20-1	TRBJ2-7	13	CSARDRFSYEQYF	TGCAGTGCTCGAGACAGGTTCTCCTACGAGCAGTACTTC
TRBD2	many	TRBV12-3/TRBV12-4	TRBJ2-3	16	CASRSPLAGVTDTQYF	TGTGCCAGCAGGTCACCTCTAGCGGGGGTCACAGATACGCAGTATTTT
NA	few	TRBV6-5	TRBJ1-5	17	CASSYTDIAASSQPQHF	TGTGCCAGCAGTTACACGGACATAGCGGCATCGAGTCAGCCCCAGCATTTT
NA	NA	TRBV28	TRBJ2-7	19	CASSLWTLRDGPRWDEQYF	TGTGCCAGCAGTTTATGGACCCTCCGGGACGGCCCTCGGTGGGACGAGCAGTACTTC
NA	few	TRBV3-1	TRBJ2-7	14	CASSQGTGSSEQYF	TGTGCCAGCAGCCAAGGAACAGGGTCATCCGAGCAGTACTTC
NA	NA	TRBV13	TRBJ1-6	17	CASSLGLGSSYNSPLHF	TGTGCCAGCAGCTTAGGACTTGGAAGTTCCTATAATTCACCCCTCCACTTT
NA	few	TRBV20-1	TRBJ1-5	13	CSARGASNQPQHF	TGCAGTGCTAGAGGGGCCAGCAATCAGCCCCAGCATTTT
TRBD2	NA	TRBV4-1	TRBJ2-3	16	CASSLGTSGGRDTQYF	TGCGCCAGCAGCCTGGGGACTAGCGGGGGGAGAGATACGCAGTATTTT
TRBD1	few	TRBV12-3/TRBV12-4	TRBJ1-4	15	CASREPGQGRRKLFF	TGTGCCAGCAGAGAACCGGGACAGGGGCGGCGAAAACTGTTTTTT
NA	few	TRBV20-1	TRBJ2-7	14	CSAIADGPSYEQYF	TGCAGTGCTATAGCAGACGGACCTTCCTACGAGCAGTACTTC
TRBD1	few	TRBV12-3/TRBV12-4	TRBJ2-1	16	CASTSTGTGTNSPKFF	TGTGCCAGCACCTCGACCGGGACAGGGACCAATTCCCCCAAGTTCTTC
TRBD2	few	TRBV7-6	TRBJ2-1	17	CASSLAPGTSRNNEQFF	TGTGCCAGCAGCTTAGCCCCCGGGACTAGCAGAAACAATGAGCAGTTCTTC
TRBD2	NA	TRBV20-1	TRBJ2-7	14	CSARPLAGSYEQYF	TGCAGTGCTAGGCCACTAGCGGGATCCTACGAGCAGTACTTC
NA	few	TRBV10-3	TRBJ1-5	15	CAISAQGLASQPQHF	TGTGCCATCAGCGCCCAGGGACTTGCCAGTCAGCCCCAGCATTTT
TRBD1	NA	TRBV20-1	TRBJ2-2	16	CSARPFSGTGYGELFF	TGCAGTGCTAGACCTTTTTCTGGGACAGGATACGGGGAGCTGTTTTTT
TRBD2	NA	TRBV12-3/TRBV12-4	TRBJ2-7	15	CASSPLAGYSYEQYF	TGTGCCAGCAGTCCCCTAGCGGGTTACTCCTACGAGCAGTACTTC
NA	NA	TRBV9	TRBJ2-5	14	CASSFTGAGETQYF	TGTGCCAGCAGCTTCACGGGGGCCGGGGAGACCCAGTACTTC
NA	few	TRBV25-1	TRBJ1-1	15	CASSEYGRMNTEAFF	TGTGCCAGCAGTGAATACGGACGAATGAACACTGAAGCTTTCTTT
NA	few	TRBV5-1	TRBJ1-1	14	CASSLTVGNTEAFF	TGCGCCAGCAGCTTGACTGTGGGGAACACTGAAGCTTTCTTT
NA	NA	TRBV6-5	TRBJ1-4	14	CASSYERGAVKLFF	TGTGCCAGCAGTTACGAACGAGGTGCCGTAAAACTGTTTTTT
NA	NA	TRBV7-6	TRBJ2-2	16	CASSLEYPVNTGELFF	TGTGCCAGCAGCTTAGAATATCCCGTGAACACCGGGGAGCTGTTTTTT
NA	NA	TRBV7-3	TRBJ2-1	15	CASSRSRGTYNEQFF	TGTGCCAGCAGCCGGTCGAGGGGAACGTACAATGAGCAGTTCTTC
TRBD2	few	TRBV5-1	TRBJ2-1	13	CASSVSGSDEQFF	TGCGCCAGCAGCGTTAGCGGGAGCGATGAGCAGTTCTTC
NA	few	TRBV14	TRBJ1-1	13	CASSQRWGTEAFF	TGTGCCAGCAGCCAGAGATGGGGCACTGAAGCTTTCTTT
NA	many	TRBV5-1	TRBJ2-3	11	CASHESDTQYF	TGCGCCAGCCACGAATCAGATACGCAGTATTTT
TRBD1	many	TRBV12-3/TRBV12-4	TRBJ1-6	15	CASRLGQGENSPLHF	TGTGCCAGCAGACTGGGACAGGGAGAAAATTCACCCCTCCACTTT
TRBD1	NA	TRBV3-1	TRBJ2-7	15	CASSQGPGQDYEQYF	TGTGCCAGCAGCCAAGGGCCAGGACAGGACTACGAGCAGTACTTC
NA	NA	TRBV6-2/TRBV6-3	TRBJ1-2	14	CASSYSGSLLGYTF	TGTGCCAGCAGTTACTCTGGCAGCCTTCTTGGCTACACCTTC
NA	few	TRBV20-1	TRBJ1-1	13	CSASRDTGFEAFF	TGCAGTGCTAGCCGGGACACCGGATTCGAAGCTTTCTTT
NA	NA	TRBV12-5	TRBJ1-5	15	CASGLAGTGNQPQHF	TGTGCTAGTGGTTTGGCCGGGACGGGCAATCAGCCCCAGCATTTT
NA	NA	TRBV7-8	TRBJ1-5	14	CASSLELTGQPQHF	TGTGCCAGCAGCTTAGAGCTGACAGGTCAGCCCCAGCATTTT
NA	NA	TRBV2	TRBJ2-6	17	CASSSRPQGTGANVLTF	TGTGCCAGCAGCTCCCGCCCACAGGGAACTGGGGCCAACGTCCTGACTTTC
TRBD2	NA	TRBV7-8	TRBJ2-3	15	CASSSTSGGSDTQYF	TGTGCCAGCAGCTCGACTAGCGGGGGTTCGGATACGCAGTATTTT
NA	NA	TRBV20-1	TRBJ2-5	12	CSASVRSETQYF	TGCAGTGCTAGTGTACGTTCAGAGACCCAGTACTTC
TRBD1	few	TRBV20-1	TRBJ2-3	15	CSAGTGGGQIDTQYF	TGCAGTGCTGGGACAGGGGGCGGCCAAATAGATACGCAGTATTTT
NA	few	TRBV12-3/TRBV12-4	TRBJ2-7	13	CASRRQVSYEQYF	TGTGCCAGCAGGAGACAGGTTTCCTACGAGCAGTACTTC
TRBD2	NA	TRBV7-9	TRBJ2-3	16	CASSAGLAGVADTQYF	TGTGCCAGCAGCGCGGGACTAGCGGGAGTCGCAGATACGCAGTATTTT
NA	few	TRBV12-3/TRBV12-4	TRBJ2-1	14	CASSFWTNDNEQFF	TGTGCCAGCAGTTTTTGGACCAACGACAATGAGCAGTTCTTC
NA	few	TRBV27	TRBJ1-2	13	CASSLKGAYGYTF	TGTGCCAGCAGTTTAAAGGGTGCCTATGGCTACACCTTC
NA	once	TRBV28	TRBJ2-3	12	CASSLLLDTQYF	TGTGCCAGCAGTTTACTTTTAGATACGCAGTATTTT
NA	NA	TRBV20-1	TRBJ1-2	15	CSARDRPGKASGYTF	TGCAGTGCTAGAGATCGGCCGGGTAAGGCCTCTGGCTACACCTTC
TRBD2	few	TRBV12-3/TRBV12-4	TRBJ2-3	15	CASSPRLAGGQTQYF	TGTGCCAGCAGCCCCCGACTAGCGGGGGGGCAAACGCAGTATTTT
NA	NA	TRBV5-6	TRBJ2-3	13	CASSLWSSDTQYF	TGTGCCAGCAGCTTGTGGAGTTCAGATACGCAGTATTTT
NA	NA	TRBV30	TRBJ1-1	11	CAWRGRTEAFF	TGTGCCTGGAGGGGCAGGACGGAAGCTTTCTTT
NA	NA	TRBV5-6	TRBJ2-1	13	CASSLVGGDEQFF	TGTGCCAGCAGCTTGGTGGGGGGCGATGAGCAGTTCTTC
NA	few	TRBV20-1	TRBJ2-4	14	CSAGPPGAKNIQYF	TGCAGTGCCGGGCCCCCAGGGGCCAAAAACATTCAGTACTTC
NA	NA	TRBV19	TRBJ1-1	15	CASSIGITGNTEAFF	TGTGCCAGTAGTATAGGAATTACAGGGAACACTGAAGCTTTCTTT
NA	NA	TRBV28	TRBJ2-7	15	CASSPSGFLSYEQYF	TGTGCCAGCAGCCCCTCAGGCTTCCTTTCCTACGAGCAGTACTTC
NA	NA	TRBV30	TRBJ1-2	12	CACTTGGYGYTF	TGTGCCTGCACCACCGGGGGCTATGGCTACACCTTC
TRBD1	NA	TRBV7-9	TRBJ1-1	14	CASSFRDRETEAFF	TGTGCCAGCAGCTTCCGTGACAGGGAAACTGAAGCTTTCTTT
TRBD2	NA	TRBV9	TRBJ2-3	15	CASSFRGGLTDTQYF	TGTGCCAGCAGCTTCCGGGGGGGCCTGACAGATACGCAGTATTTT